This entry lists 23 T cell receptor beta chains sequenced from one sample in a study of Ad26.COV2.S vaccination and SARS-CoV-2 variants. Sequencing used immunoSEQ multiplex PCR; TCRdb keeps in-frame clones, though not all of them. The sample contains about 350,000 clones, about 90% of which appear only once. The sample in question was peripheral blood, obtained after recovery from COVID-19. These receptors all come from a human donor who had recovered from COVID-19.

V is TRBV9 and J is TRBJ1-2; D is ambiguous. Per germline, CDR1 SGDLS and CDR2 YYNGEE. Trimming took 0 bases from V and 6 from J, leaving 12 bases between them. The CDR3 is 14 residues long. CDR3 coding DNA: TGTGCCAGCAGCGTAGTGCCCCTCCTAGATGGCTACACCTTC. As protein: CASSVVPLLDGYTF. Drawing the rest from reference TRBV9 and TRBJ1-2, the complete variable domain is DSGVTQTPKHLITATGQRVTLRCSPRSGDLSVYWYQQSLDQGLQFLIQYYNGEERAKGNILERFSAQQFPDLHSELNLSSLELGDSALYFCASSVVPLLDGYTFGSGTRLTVV.

This clone was observed a handful of times. J is TRBJ1-3 and V is TRBV5-1, with 9 bases matching TRBD1. The germline gives CDR1 SGHRS, CDR2 YFSETQ. CDR3 length: 14 amino acids. V shed 4 bases and J 5 bases; nucleotides not matched to a gene: 4. The CDR3 DNA follows: TGCGCCAGCAGCCCGGGACAGGGCAGAAACACCATATATTTT. Encoded protein: CASSPGQGRNTIYF.

The rearrangement uses TRBV7-2 and TRBJ1-2; D may be TRBD1 (5 bases). The V gene lost 4 bases and the J gene lost 2 bases, with 8 bases spanning the gap. CDR1 and CDR2 from the germline V gene are SGHTA and FQGNSA. The CDR3 runs to 13 residues. CDR3 region: CASSWGGNYGYTF. The CDR3, as DNA: TGTGCCAGCAGCTGGGGGGGGAACTATGGCTACACCTTC.

This chain connects TRBV7-9 to TRBJ2-3; D is uncertain. V was cut by 5 bases and J by 0 bases, with 6 bases left in between. Per the germline V gene, CDR1 is SEHNR and CDR2 is FQNEAQ (reference sequence). This CDR3 spans 13 amino acids. DNA for the CDR3: TGTGCCAGCAGCCTCGTAAGCACAGATACGCAGTATTTT. Translated, it gives CASSLVSTDTQYF.

V gene TRBV15 combines with J gene TRBJ1-1, with D possibly matching TRBD1 (5 bases). V lost 0 bases and J lost 4, with 6 bases in between. This CDR3 is 13 amino acids long. Germline lookup yields CDR1 LNHNV and CDR2 YYDKDF (reference sequence). The CDR3: CATSRDQGTEAFF. The CDR3 nucleotides are TGTGCCACCAGCAGAGATCAGGGCACTGAAGCTTTCTTT. The full variable domain, completed using reference TRBV15 and TRBJ1-1, is DAMVIQNPRYQVTQFGKPVTLSCSQTLNHNVMYWYQQKSSQAPKLLFHYYDKDFNNEADTPDNFQSRRPNTSFCFLDIRSPGLGDTAMYLCATSRDQGTEAFFGQGTRLTVV.

The chain joins TRBV6-2 or TRBV6-3 to TRBJ2-7, with TRBD2 as a possible D gene (6 bases). Germline CDR1 is MNHEY and CDR2 is SVGEGT. The CDR3 extends over 15 amino acids. V gave up 1 base and J gave up 1 base, with 11 bases separating them. The CDR3 region is CASSYLDYPSYEQYF. In nucleotides, the CDR3 is TGTGCCAGCAGTTACTTGGACTACCCTTCCTACGAGCAGTACTTC.

This chain connects TRBV7-9 to TRBJ2-5, with D perhaps given as TRBD1 or TRBD2 (6 bases each). Trimming removed 2 bases from V and 0 bases from J, with 10 bases in between. The CDR3 loop spans 15 amino acids. CDR1 is SEHNR, CDR2 FQNEAQ, per germline (reference sequence). CDR3 sequence reads: CASSLRGDYQETQYF. The CDR3 region has the DNA TGTGCCAGCAGCTTAAGGGGGGACTACCAAGAGACCCAGTACTTC.

The rearrangement links TRBV5-6 to TRBJ2-1, with D maybe TRBD2 (5 bases). The CDR3 covers 12 residues. V gave up 4 bases and J gave up 7 bases, with 9 bases separating them. CDR1 and CDR2 from the germline V gene are SGHDT and YYEEEE. For the CDR3, the DNA is TGTGCCAGCAGCAGCTCGGGAAATGAGCAGTTCTTC. Translation gives CASSSSGNEQFF. Full variable domain (missing parts from reference TRBV5-6 and TRBJ2-1): DAGVTQSPTHLIKTRGQQVTLRCSPKSGHDTVSWYQQALGQGPQFIFQYYEEEERQRGNFPDRFSGHQFPNYSSELNVNALLLGDSALYLCASSSSGNEQFFGPGTRLTVL.

The gene calls are TRBV11-3 and TRBJ2-1; 7 positions match TRBD2. The ends lost 4 bases at V and 7 bases at J; junction bases unmatched: 7. The V gene's germline CDR1 is SGHNT and CDR2 YENEEA. The CDR3 runs to 14 residues. The DNA for the CDR3 is TGTGCCAGCAGCTCCGGGACTAACAGAAATGAGCAGTTCTTC. Translation: CASSSGTNRNEQFF.

The rearrangement uses TRBV7-2 and TRBJ2-7; tentatively, D is TRBD1 (5 bases). CDR3 size: 14 residues. Trimming pared 3 bases from V and 1 base from J, leaving 10 bases between. Germline CDR1 is SGHTA and CDR2 is FQGNSA. CDR3 loop: CASSFLRQSYEQYF. The CDR3 region has the DNA TGTGCCAGCAGCTTCCTACGACAGTCCTACGAGCAGTACTTC.

This chain uses TRBV5-1 with TRBJ2-1, with 10 bases fitting TRBD1. The germline CDR1 and CDR2 sequences are SGHRS and YFSETQ. The CDR3 extends over 15 amino acids. The junction had 4 bases not matched to a gene; V was cut back by 4 bases and J by 3 bases. CDR3 residues: CASSPGQGDYNEQFF. In nucleotides, the CDR3 is TGCGCCAGCAGCCCCGGACAGGGGGACTACAATGAGCAGTTCTTC. Full variable domain (remainder filled in from reference TRBV5-1 and TRBJ2-1): KAGVTQTPRYLIKTRGQQVTLSCSPISGHRSVSWYQQTPGQGLQFLFEYFSETQRNKGNFPGRFSGRQFSNSRSEMNVSTLELGDSALYLCASSPGQGDYNEQFFGPGTRLTVL.

This clone has more than one count but fewer than ten. This chain uses TRBV5-6 with TRBJ1-5; D unclear. V was trimmed by 5 bases and J by 5 bases, leaving 11 bases between them. The germline CDR1 and CDR2 sequences are SGHDT and YYEEEE. CDR3 length: 13 residues. The CDR3 sequence: CASSLRTYQPQHF. In nucleotides, the CDR3 is TGTGCCAGCAGTCTCAGGACCTATCAGCCCCAGCATTTT.

The V gene is TRBV10-3, the J gene TRBJ1-1, with TRBD1 identical over 7 bases. The CDR3 runs to 14 residues. J lost 2 bases, V lost 10 bases, and 10 bases had no gene match. Germline V gene data show CDR1 as ENHRY and CDR2 as SYGVKD. This CDR3 reads CATISTGTNTEAFF. The CDR3 nucleotides are TGTGCCACCATTTCGACAGGGACTAACACTGAAGCTTTCTTT.

The chain carries TRBV5-1 and TRBJ2-2, with D unclear. V lost 9 bases, J lost 4 bases, and 10 bases lay in between. From germline, CDR1 is SGHRS and CDR2 YFSETQ. This CDR3 has 12 amino acids. CDR3 nucleotides: TGCGCCACCCCCTCGGGCACCGGGGAGCTGTTTTTT. It specifies CATPSGTGELFF.

In DNA, the CDR3 is TGTGCCAGCACTGGGAGCTCTGGGGCCAACGTCCTGACTTTC. It encodes CASTGSSGANVLTF. The chain recombines TRBV27 with TRBJ2-6; D is perhaps TRBD2 (5 bases). There are 14 residues in the CDR3. Trimming took off 7 bases at V and 0 bases at J, with 7 bases between the two ends. Germline V gene data show CDR1 as MNHEY and CDR2 as SMNVEV (reference sequence).

This chain connects TRBV6-5 to TRBJ1-2; D gene ambiguous. The V and J ends lost 7 bases and 8 bases respectively, with 17 bases between them. The CDR3 is 13 residues long. Germline CDR1 reads MNHEY; CDR2 reads SVGAGI. CDR3 DNA: TGTGCCAGCACCGAGACCGTCAAAAGGGGCTACACCTTC. It codes for CASTETVKRGYTF.

This clone was found once. The chain employs TRBV6-5 and TRBJ2-1; TRBD1 might be the D (5 bases). Trimming removed 2 bases from V and 0 bases from J, with 8 bases in between. Germline V gives CDR1 MNHEY, CDR2 SVGAGI. This CDR3 comprises 15 residues. The CDR3, as DNA: TGTGCCAGCAGTTACGACGACAGCTCCTACAATGAGCAGTTCTTC. This translates into CASSYDDSSYNEQFF.

The rearrangement links TRBV5-1 to TRBJ1-2; D remains unclear. The V gene lost 0 bases and the J gene lost 5 bases, with 17 bases spanning the gap. The CDR3 runs to 16 residues. Germline CDR1 and CDR2: SGHRS and YFSETQ. CDR3 in DNA: TGCGCCAGCAGCTTGGCCACTAACTGGCGGGTGTATGGCTACACCTTC. Translating gives CASSLATNWRVYGYTF.

The chain has TRBV2 and TRBJ2-3; D is unclear. Deletions cut 6 bases from V and 8 bases from J, with 9 bases between. CDR3 length equals 11 residues. Germline V gene data show CDR1 as SNHLY and CDR2 as FYNNEI. CDR3 sequence (DNA): TGTGCCAGCAGGGTTGAGCGTACGCAGTATTTT. Protein product: CASRVERTQYF.

The chain recombines TRBV27 with TRBJ1-2; 7 bases line up with TRBD1. Per germline, CDR1 MNHEY and CDR2 SMNVEV (reference sequence). V gave up 5 bases and J gave up 4 bases; unmatched junction bases: 4. This CDR3 is built from 13 residues. CDR3 sequence reads: CASSRGQFYGYTF. The CDR3 region has the DNA TGTGCCAGCAGTCGGGGACAGTTCTATGGCTACACCTTC.

The rearrangement uses TRBV19 and TRBJ1-5; D is unresolved. This CDR3 contains 13 residues. Looked up from germline, CDR1 is LNHDA and CDR2 is SQIVND (reference sequence). Trimming removed 4 bases from V and 5 bases from J, with 9 bases in between. The CDR3 spells CASSRGGDQPQHF. CDR3 nucleotides: TGTGCCAGTAGTAGAGGTGGAGATCAGCCCCAGCATTTT.

The V call is TRBV7-7, the J call TRBJ2-1; D not resolved. CDR3 length: 13 residues. Germline CDR1 reads SSHAT; CDR2 reads FNYEAQ (reference sequence). V was trimmed by 2 bases and J by 4 bases, leaving 6 bases between them. The CDR3 region is CASSLTRYNEQFF. CDR3 sequence (DNA): TGTGCCAGCAGCTTAACTCGGTACAATGAGCAGTTCTTC.

The chain employs TRBV6-4 and TRBJ2-4; 12 positions match TRBD2. V was clipped by 3 bases and J by 9 bases; unmatched bases: 9. CDR1 MRHNA and CDR2 SNTAGT come from the germline V gene. The CDR3 is 16 amino acids. The chain's CDR3 is CASSETTSGGSGIQYF. CDR3 coding DNA: TGTGCCAGCAGTGAGACGACTAGCGGGGGATCGGGCATTCAGTACTTC.